Described below is a single TCR beta chain sequence and its context. The CDR3 consists of 15 residues. From germline, CDR1 is MGHDK and CDR2 SYGVNS. Researchers built TCR beta cDNA using 5'RACE template switching with UMIs. TCRdb re-called the 5' RACE reads and shows each CDR3 protein once, DNA omitted. The repertoire table contains a few hundred thousand distinct CDR3 sequences. This record belongs to a study of T cells expressing NK-cell markers. Study as a whole: Cells sorted as CD3+CD56+NKG2C+, CD3+CD56+NKG2C- and CD3+CD56-NKG2C+ T cells supplied the TCR beta repertoires.

V is TRBV25-1 and J is TRBJ1-5. The specimen sequenced was blood T cells: a sorted CD56 or NKG2C T cell subset, CD4+ or CD8+ T cells, or bulk PBMC T cells (not recorded which). The source of this sequence is a young man in good health. CDR3: CASSTSGLGIQPQHF.